Shown below are 32 T cell receptor beta chains from a single sample sequenced in a study of OX40 agonist ivuxolimab in advanced cancers. Method: immunoSEQ multiplex PCR; TCRdb's copy keeps in-frame clones and lacks some. This table holds fewer than 90,000 clones, 70% to 90% found once. Source: CD4+ or CD8+ T cells sorted from blood, taken in a trial of the OX40 agonist ivuxolimab. Receptors originate from an adult with an advanced solid tumor such as melanoma, head and neck, liver or kidney cancer.

V is TRBV11-1 and J is TRBJ2-1; TRBD2 is a possible D gene (5 bases). V was shortened by 5 bases and J by 1 base, with 15 bases between the two germline ends. This CDR3 region has 16 residues. Germline V gene data show CDR1 as SGHAT and CDR2 as FQDESV (reference sequence). The CDR3 sequence: CASSPRVSRSYNEQFF. The CDR3 nucleotides are TGTGCCAGCAGCCCGCGGGTCTCCCGTTCCTACAATGAGCAGTTCTTC.

V gene TRBV6-6 combines with J gene TRBJ1-6; 8 bases line up with TRBD1. Germline values: CDR1 MNHNY, CDR2 SVGAGI (reference sequence). This CDR3 has 14 residues. The ends lost 6 bases at V and 5 bases at J; junction bases unmatched: 3. The CDR3 DNA sequence: TGTGCCAGCAGCCCGACAGGGGATAATTCACCCCTCCACTTT. It specifies CASSPTGDNSPLHF.

This clone was detected once. The chain is built from TRBV28 and TRBJ1-5; D is ambiguous. The CDR3 consists of 14 residues. Germline V gives CDR1 MDHEN, CDR2 SYDVKM. The V end lost 6 bases, the J end lost 1 base, and 10 bases lay between the germline ends. CDR3 region: CASRGATSNQPQHF. The CDR3 DNA sequence: TGTGCCAGCAGGGGCGCCACCAGCAATCAGCCCCAGCATTTT.

The chain couples TRBV6-5 to TRBJ2-2, with D uncertain. The germline V gene encodes CDR1 MNHEY and CDR2 SVGAGI. The CDR3 extends over 13 amino acids. V was clipped by 7 bases and J by 1 base, with 7 bases between them. This CDR3 reads CASIEWNTGELFF. The DNA of the CDR3 is TGTGCCAGCATAGAGTGGAACACCGGGGAGCTGTTTTTT.

This clone was counted once. V and J are TRBV9 and TRBJ1-5; TRBD1 might be the D (5 bases). Germline V CDR1 and CDR2: SGDLS, YYNGEE. This CDR3 region has 14 residues. Trimming removed 4 bases at V and 5 bases at J, with 13 bases between. The CDR3, as DNA: TGTGCCAGCAGCCCAGACAGTAGATATCAGCCCCAGCATTTT. Residues: CASSPDSRYQPQHF.

This chain connects TRBV5-4 to TRBJ1-2, with D possibly TRBD1 on 6 matching bases. Germline V gene lookup returns CDR1 SGHNT and CDR2 YYREEE (reference sequence). With 0 bases removed from V and 8 bases from J, the gap between germline ends came to 11 bases. The CDR3 runs to 13 residues. Written as DNA, the CDR3 is TGTGCCAGCAGCTTGGCAGGGGTGGGCGGCTACACCTTC. Translation: CASSLAGVGGYTF.

A few counts support this clone. The rearrangement uses TRBV29-1 and TRBJ2-7; D is unresolved. Germline loops: CDR1 SQVTM, CDR2 ANQGSEA. This CDR3 contains 13 residues. Between the trimmed V and J ends, which lost 3 bases and 2 bases, there was a span of 11 bases. The CDR3 loop reads CSVESRKTYEQYF. The CDR3 region has the DNA TGCAGCGTTGAGAGTAGGAAGACCTACGAGCAGTACTTC.

The rearrangement uses TRBV5-4 and TRBJ2-7; possible D gene TRBD1, 6 bases. CDR1 SGHNT and CDR2 YYREEE come from the germline V gene (reference sequence). The CDR3 runs to 13 residues. Trimming pared 4 bases from V and 6 bases from J, leaving 14 bases between. CDR3 loop: CASSNLEGVEQYF. CDR3 bases: TGTGCCAGCAGCAACCTAGAGGGGGTCGAGCAGTACTTC. Full variable domain (remainder filled in from reference TRBV5-4 and TRBJ2-7): ETGVTQSPTHLIKTRGQQVTLRCSSQSGHNTVSWYQQALGQGPQFIFQYYREEENGRGNFPPRFSGLQFPNYSSELNVNALELDDSALYLCASSNLEGVEQYFGPGTRLTVT.

In DNA form, the CDR3 reads TGCGCCAGCAGCTTGGGACAGGCATTTAATTTCCTAGCCAAAAACATTCAGTACTTC. It encodes CASSLGQAFNFLAKNIQYF. V gene TRBV5-1 combines with J gene TRBJ2-4; the D gene is possibly TRBD1 (6 bases). In germline, CDR1 is SGHRS, CDR2 YFSETQ. The ends were cut back, 0 bases at V and 0 bases at J, with 19 bases in the middle. This CDR3 is built from 19 residues.

The CDR3 region has the DNA TGTGCCAGCAGTGAAGCCGGGGAACAGGGGGCGCGGTTCTTC. This codes for CASSEAGEQGARFF. J is TRBJ2-1 and V is TRBV2; 9 bases map to TRBD1. V gave up 0 bases and J gave up 15 bases; unmatched junction bases: 9. The CDR3 contains 14 residues. CDR1 SNHLY and CDR2 FYNNEI come from the germline V gene.

This clone showed up just once. The chain recombines TRBV10-1 with TRBJ2-1; D is uncertain. Looked up from germline, CDR1 is WNHNN and CDR2 is SYGVQD (reference sequence). V was clipped by 3 bases and J by 2 bases, with 14 bases between them. The CDR3 runs to 16 residues. Written as DNA, the CDR3 is TGCGCCAGCAGTGAATCTGTACTTCCACCCTACAATGAGCAGTTCTTC. This translates into CASSESVLPPYNEQFF.

In this sample, this clone turned up once. The chain carries TRBV28 and TRBJ1-5; D call uncertain. There are 11 residues in the CDR3. The germline CDR1 and CDR2 sequences are MDHEN and SYDVKM. V lost 3 bases to trimming and J lost 7 bases, with 4 bases between them. The CDR3 loop reads CASSFEQPQHF. CDR3 sequence (DNA): TGTGCCAGCAGTTTCGAGCAGCCCCAGCATTTT.

The chain is built from TRBV18 and TRBJ1-1; possible D gene TRBD1, 5 bases. The CDR3 runs to 17 residues. Looked up from germline, CDR1 is KGHSH and CDR2 is LQKENI. The V end lost 2 bases, the J end lost 4 bases, and 20 bases lay between the germline ends. The CDR3 is CASSPGGTGGWVTEAFF. As DNA, the CDR3 is TGTGCCAGCTCACCAGGGGGAACCGGAGGATGGGTCACTGAAGCTTTCTTT.

This clone has only a few counts. The chain links TRBV15 to TRBJ1-6; 8 nucleotides align to TRBD1. Trimming took 0 bases from V and 11 from J; bases not matched to a gene: 6. Germline V gene lookup returns CDR1 LNHNV and CDR2 YYDKDF (reference sequence). The CDR3 contains 15 residues. In nucleotides, the CDR3 is TGTGCCACCAGCAGAGAGAGGACAGGGATCACACCCCTCCACTTT. Amino acids: CATSRERTGITPLHF.

This chain links TRBV5-1 with TRBJ1-1; TRBD1 matches 12 bases. The V gene's germline CDR1 is SGHRS and CDR2 YFSETQ. This CDR3 is 16 amino acids long. With 2 bases clipped from V and 0 bases from J, the junction kept 2 bases outside the gene matches. CDR3 sequence: CASSFGTGGLNTEAFF. The CDR3 DNA follows: TGCGCCAGCAGCTTCGGGACAGGGGGCTTGAACACTGAAGCTTTCTTT.

The chain recombines TRBV15 with TRBJ2-1; D remains unclear. V dropped 0 bases and J dropped 10 bases, with 13 bases sitting between them. CDR1 and CDR2 (germline): LNHNV, YYDKDF (reference sequence). The length of the CDR3 is 14 residues. CDR3 sequence (DNA): TGTGCCACCAGCAGAGATGACCAGGCCGGAGAGCAGTTCTTC. Translation gives CATSRDDQAGEQFF.

The V gene is TRBV28, the J gene TRBJ1-1, with a tentative D call TRBD1 (5 bases). The CDR3 loop spans 12 amino acids. Germline CDR1 and CDR2: MDHEN and SYDVKM. V lost 6 bases and J lost 4, with 9 bases in between. The CDR3 sequence is CASRVRATEAFF. The CDR3 DNA reads TGTGCCAGCAGGGTCAGGGCCACTGAAGCTTTCTTT.

The chain uses TRBV28 and TRBJ2-7, with 10 bases lining up with TRBD1. CDR3 length: 15 residues. Trimming took 5 bases from V and 3 from J; bases not matched to a gene: 7. The germline V gene encodes CDR1 MDHEN and CDR2 SYDVKM. The chain's CDR3 is CASSTSRDRGYEQYF. For the CDR3, the DNA is TGTGCCAGCAGTACCAGCCGGGACAGGGGCTACGAGCAGTACTTC.

V gene TRBV18 combines with J gene TRBJ2-3; D unclear. The V gene lost 2 bases and the J gene lost 4 bases, with 4 bases spanning the gap. The CDR3 is made up of 12 amino acids. The germline V gene encodes CDR1 KGHSH and CDR2 LQKENI. The CDR3 coding sequence is TGTGCCAGCTCACCAAGGGCAGATACGCAGTATTTT. Translated, it gives CASSPRADTQYF.

The J gene is TRBJ2-7, the V gene TRBV12-5, with 9 bases identical to TRBD1. V gave up 4 bases and J gave up 3 bases; unmatched junction bases: 7. The CDR3 runs to 15 residues. The germline CDR1 and CDR2 sequences are LGHNT and FRNRAP. This CDR3 is CASGSERTGDYEQYF. The DNA of the CDR3 is TGTGCTAGTGGTTCAGAGAGGACAGGGGACTACGAGCAGTACTTC.

This rearrangement joins TRBV2 to TRBJ1-1; D ambiguous. The CDR3 is 15 amino acids. Trimming removed 4 bases at V and 1 base at J, with 13 bases between. Germline-derived CDR1 and CDR2 are SNHLY and FYNNEI. CDR3 bases: TGTGCCAGCAGTGGAGGATGGGTGGGGAACACTGAAGCTTTCTTT. Amino acids: CASSGGWVGNTEAFF.

This clone was recorded once. V usage is TRBV12-1 and J usage is TRBJ1-5; the table's D call TRBD1 went unverified against the DNA. TRBV12-1 is a known pseudogene. The CDR3 totals 14 residues. Written as DNA, the CDR3 is TGTGCCAGCAGCCCACAGGGGAGCAATCAGCCCCAGCATTTT. Its protein is CASSPQGSNQPQHF.

This chain connects TRBV7-3 to TRBJ1-2, with D perhaps TRBD1 (5 bases). CDR3 length: 17 residues. The V end was cut by 4 bases, the J end by 8 bases, with 26 bases between. Germline V lookup: CDR1 SGHTA, CDR2 FQGTGA. CDR3: CASSSGGTAGGKDGYTF. The CDR3 coding sequence is TGTGCCAGCAGCTCGGGAGGGACGGCCGGGGGGAAAGACGGCTACACCTTC.

CDR3 in amino acids: CASSFPGQGTPYEQYF. DNA of the CDR3: TGTGCCAGCAGCTTCCCTGGACAGGGTACCCCCTACGAGCAGTACTTC. The chain joins TRBV11-2 to TRBJ2-7, with 8 bases lining up with TRBD1. CDR1 and CDR2 from the germline V gene are SGHAT and FQNNGV. Unmatched junction bases numbered 9, after V lost 3 bases and J lost 2 bases. The CDR3 contains 16 residues.

The V call is TRBV6-5, the J call TRBJ1-1; TRBD1 is a possible D gene (5 bases). The CDR3 consists of 13 residues. V was clipped by 0 bases and J by 3 bases, with 5 bases between them. Looked up from germline, CDR1 is MNHEY and CDR2 is SVGAGI. Here the CDR3 DNA reads TGTGCCAGCAGTTACTCCAGGGACACTGAAGCTTTCTTT. It encodes CASSYSRDTEAFF.

The CDR3 region has the DNA TGTGCCAGCAGCTTATTCGGGAGGGCGGGAACCGGGGAGCTGTTTTTT. It specifies CASSLFGRAGTGELFF. The gene calls are TRBV7-3 and TRBJ2-2; 8 bases are a match to TRBD2. This CDR3 has 16 residues. Germline CDR1 is SGHTA and CDR2 is FQGTGA. Unmatched junction bases numbered 7, after V lost 2 bases and J lost 5 bases. The complete variable domain, with remaining parts taken from reference TRBV7-3 and TRBJ2-2, reads GAGVSQTPSNKVTEKGKYVELRCDPISGHTALYWYRQSLGQGPEFLIYFQGTGAADDSGLPNDRFFAVRPEGSVSTLKIQRTERGDSAVYLCASSLFGRAGTGELFFGEGSRLTVL.

The chain links TRBV11-1 to TRBJ2-2; D remains unclear. Germline CDR1 reads SGHAT; CDR2 reads FQDESV (reference sequence). V lost 8 bases to trimming and J lost 1 base, with 11 bases between them. This CDR3 is 14 amino acids long. The CDR3 reads CASVGSLNTGELFF. The CDR3 nucleotides read TGTGCCAGCGTGGGTTCGTTGAACACCGGGGAGCTGTTTTTT. Combining the CDR3 with reference TRBV11-1 and TRBJ2-2 gives the whole variable domain EAEVAQSPRYKITEKSQAVAFWCDPISGHATLYWYRQILGQGPELLVQFQDESVVDDSQLPKDRFSAERLKGVDSTLKIQPAELGDSAMYLCASVGSLNTGELFFGEGSRLTVL.

The chain is built from TRBV28 and TRBJ1-2; unclear D gene. V gave up 8 bases and J gave up 8 bases, with 15 bases separating them. The CDR3 is 12 amino acids. Germline V gives CDR1 MDHEN, CDR2 SYDVKM. In nucleotides, the CDR3 is TGTGCCAGCCGCAGCAACCTTCTCGGCTACACCTTC. Translation gives CASRSNLLGYTF.

The J gene is TRBJ2-3, the V gene TRBV7-6; D remains ambiguous. The germline CDR1 and CDR2 sequences are SGHVS and FNYEAQ. The CDR3 spans 14 residues. Trimming cost V 2 bases and J 0 bases, with 6 bases left between them. CDR3 region: CASSLSRSTDTQYF. Here the CDR3 DNA reads TGTGCCAGCAGCTTATCTCGGAGCACAGATACGCAGTATTTT.

The V and J genes are TRBV27 and TRBJ2-1; TRBD2 matches at 11 bases. Germline CDR1 is MNHEY and CDR2 is SMNVEV (reference sequence). V shed 6 bases and J 5 bases; nucleotides not matched to a gene: 6. CDR3 length: 15 amino acids. The CDR3 region has the DNA TGTGCCAGCAGCCGGACTAGCGGGTCCCACAATGAGCAGTTCTTC. Protein product: CASSRTSGSHNEQFF.

The rearrangement joins TRBV6-1 to TRBJ2-1; 9 bases match TRBD1. Trimming took 8 bases from V and 7 from J; bases not matched to a gene: 12. This CDR3 spans 15 amino acids. The germline V gene encodes CDR1 MNHNS and CDR2 SASEGT. In DNA, the CDR3 is TGTGCCAGCCTAAAGGGGACAGGGTGGGAAAATGAGCAGTTCTTC. Amino acids: CASLKGTGWENEQFF.

This sequence joins TRBV18 and TRBJ1-3; D remains ambiguous. Germline V gene lookup returns CDR1 KGHSH and CDR2 LQKENI. The CDR3 sequence is 15 residues long. Trimming stripped 2 bases from V and 0 bases from J, with 8 bases between. The DNA of the CDR3 is TGTGCCAGCTCACCAAAGGAAGCCTCTGGAAACACCATATATTTT. As protein: CASSPKEASGNTIYF.